Included here is one TCR beta chain sequence, with context. Assay used: immunoSEQ multiplex PCR; TCRdb lists only in-frame clones, some missing. The data hold more than 300,000 clones, with around 84% observed a single time. Stated treatment: roughly 19 received Ad26.COV2.S at low or high dose, single or two shots; 5 received placebo; per-sample allocation not given. Specimens were obtained on day 63 following the first vaccine or placebo injection. This specimen comes from a study of Ad26.COV2.S vaccination and SARS-CoV-2 variants. Overall study context: Ad26.COV2.S shots went into the muscle once or twice, 56 days apart.

The junction had 10 bases not matched to a gene; V was cut back by 4 bases and J by 0 bases. CDR1 is WNHNN and CDR2 is SYGVQD in the germline V gene (reference sequence). The CDR3 totals 18 residues. The sample in question was peripheral blood, obtained in a trial of Ad26.COV2.S vaccine versus placebo. The V gene is TRBV10-1, the J gene TRBJ1-4; TRBD1 aligns across 8 bases. This clonotype was sampled from a person between 18 and 60 years old who received the Ad26.COV2.S COVID-19 vaccine or a placebo. CDR3 sequence (DNA): TGCGCCAGCAGTGTAGCAGGGGGCTGTCAGGCAACTAATGAAAAACTGTTTTTT. This codes for CASSVAGGCQATNEKLFF.